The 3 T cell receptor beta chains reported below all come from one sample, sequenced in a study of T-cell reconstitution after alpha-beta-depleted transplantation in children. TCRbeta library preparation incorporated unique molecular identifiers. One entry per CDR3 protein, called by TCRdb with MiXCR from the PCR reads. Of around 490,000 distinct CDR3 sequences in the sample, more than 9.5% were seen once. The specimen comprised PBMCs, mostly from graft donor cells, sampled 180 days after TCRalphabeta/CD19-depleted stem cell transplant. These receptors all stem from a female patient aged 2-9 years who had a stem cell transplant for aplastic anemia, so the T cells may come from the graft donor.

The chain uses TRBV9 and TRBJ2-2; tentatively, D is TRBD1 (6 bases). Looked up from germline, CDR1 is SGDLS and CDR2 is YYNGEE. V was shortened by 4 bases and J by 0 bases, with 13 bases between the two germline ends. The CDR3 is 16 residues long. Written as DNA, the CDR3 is TGTGCCAGCAGCATACGCGAGGGGGCGAACACCGGGGAGCTGTTTTTT. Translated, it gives CASSIREGANTGELFF. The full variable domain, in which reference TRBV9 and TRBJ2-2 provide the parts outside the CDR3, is DSGVTQTPKHLITATGQRVTLRCSPRSGDLSVYWYQQSLDQGLQFLIQYYNGEERAKGNILERFSAQQFPDLHSELNLSSLELGDSALYFCASSIREGANTGELFFGEGSRLTVL.

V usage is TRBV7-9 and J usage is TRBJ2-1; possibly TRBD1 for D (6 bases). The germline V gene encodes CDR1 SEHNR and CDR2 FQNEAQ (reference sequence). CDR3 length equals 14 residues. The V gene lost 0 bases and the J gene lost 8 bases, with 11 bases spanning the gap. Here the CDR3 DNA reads TGTGCCAGCAGCTTAGCAGGACAGAGCCATGAGCAGTTCTTC. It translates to CASSLAGQSHEQFF. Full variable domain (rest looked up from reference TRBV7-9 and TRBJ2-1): DTGVSQNPRHKITKRGQNVTFRCDPISEHNRLYWYRQTLGQGPEFLTYFQNEAQLEKSRLLSDRFSAERPKGSFSTLEIQRTEQGDSAMYLCASSLAGQSHEQFFGPGTRLTVL.

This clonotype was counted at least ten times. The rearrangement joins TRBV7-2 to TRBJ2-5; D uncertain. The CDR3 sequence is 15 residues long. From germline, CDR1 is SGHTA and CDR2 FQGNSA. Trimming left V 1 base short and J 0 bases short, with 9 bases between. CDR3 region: CASSLGRGYQETQYF. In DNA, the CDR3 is TGTGCCAGCAGCTTAGGGCGCGGATACCAAGAGACCCAGTACTTC.